This T cell receptor (beta chain) was recovered during a study of blood T cell repertoires in COVID-19. About the study: Both acute and convalescent COVID-19 samples were obtained from the United States, Italy and Spain. Sources were T cells, B-cell-depleted T cells, or PBMCs; the material itself was cDNA or gDNA.

Authors' methods: Cell counts per sample came from amplifying reference gene primers. TCRdb's copy holds only in-frame clones and misses some; the assay was immunoSEQ multiplex PCR. That table furnishes V, J and clone size, whereas the DNA furnished D and trimming. The sample yields some 170,000 clones, roughly 84% seen once. This clone was recorded a few times. Germline values: CDR1 SGHNT, CDR2 YYREEE (reference sequence). CDR3 length equals 16 residues. V lost 4 bases, J lost 9 bases, and 8 bases stayed unmatched. The sample taken for sequencing was peripheral blood. The rearrangement links TRBV5-4 to TRBJ2-1, with TRBD2 matching 15 bases. This clonotype originated in a man between 40 and 49 years old with acute or convalescent COVID-19. The CDR3 protein is CASSAVGTSGGTEQFF. CDR3 DNA sequence: TGTGCCAGCAGCGCCGTAGGGACTAGCGGGGGGACTGAGCAGTTCTTC.